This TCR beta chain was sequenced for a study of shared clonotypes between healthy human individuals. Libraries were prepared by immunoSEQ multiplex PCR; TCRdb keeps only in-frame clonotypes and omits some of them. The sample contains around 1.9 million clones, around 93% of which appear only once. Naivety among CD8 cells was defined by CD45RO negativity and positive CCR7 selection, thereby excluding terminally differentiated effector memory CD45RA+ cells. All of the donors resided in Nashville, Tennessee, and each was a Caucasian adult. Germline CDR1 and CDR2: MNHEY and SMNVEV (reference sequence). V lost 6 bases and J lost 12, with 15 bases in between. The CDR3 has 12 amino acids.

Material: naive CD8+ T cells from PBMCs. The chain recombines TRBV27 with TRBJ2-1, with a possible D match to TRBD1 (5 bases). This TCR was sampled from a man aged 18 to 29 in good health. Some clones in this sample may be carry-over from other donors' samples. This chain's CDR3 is CASRSPDQGQFF. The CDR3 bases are TGTGCCAGCAGGTCCCCGGATCAGGGGCAGTTCTTC.